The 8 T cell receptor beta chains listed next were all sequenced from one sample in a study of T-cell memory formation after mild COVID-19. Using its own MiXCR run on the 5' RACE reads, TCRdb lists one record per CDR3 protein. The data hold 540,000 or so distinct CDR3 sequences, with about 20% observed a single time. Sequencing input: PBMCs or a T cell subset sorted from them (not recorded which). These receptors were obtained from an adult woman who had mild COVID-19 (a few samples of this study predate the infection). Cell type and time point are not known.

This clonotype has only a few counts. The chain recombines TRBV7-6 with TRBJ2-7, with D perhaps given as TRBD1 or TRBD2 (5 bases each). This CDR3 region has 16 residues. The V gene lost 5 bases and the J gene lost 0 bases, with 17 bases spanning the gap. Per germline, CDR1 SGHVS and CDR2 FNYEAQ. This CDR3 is CASSPREGPYSYEQYF. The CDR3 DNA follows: TGTGCCAGCAGCCCTAGAGAGGGGCCATACTCCTACGAGCAGTACTTC.

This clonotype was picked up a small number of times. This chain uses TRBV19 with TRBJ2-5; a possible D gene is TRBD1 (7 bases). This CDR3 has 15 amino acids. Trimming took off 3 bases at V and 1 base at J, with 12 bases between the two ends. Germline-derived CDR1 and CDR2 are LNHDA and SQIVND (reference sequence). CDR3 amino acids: CASSIGGGLQETQYF. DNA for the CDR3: TGTGCCAGTAGTATCGGAGGGGGCCTCCAAGAGACCCAGTACTTC. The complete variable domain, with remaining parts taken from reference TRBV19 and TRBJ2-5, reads DGGITQSPKYLFRKEGQNVTLSCEQNLNHDAMYWYRQDPGQGLRLIYYSQIVNDFQKGDIAEGYSVSREKKESFPLTVTSAQKNPTAFYLCASSIGGGLQETQYFGPGTRLLVL.

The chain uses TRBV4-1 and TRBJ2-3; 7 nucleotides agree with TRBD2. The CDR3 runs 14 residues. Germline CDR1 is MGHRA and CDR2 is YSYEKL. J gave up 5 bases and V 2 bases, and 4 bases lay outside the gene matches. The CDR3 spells CASSQWGGGDTQYF. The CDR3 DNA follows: TGCGCCAGCAGCCAATGGGGGGGTGGAGATACGCAGTATTTT.

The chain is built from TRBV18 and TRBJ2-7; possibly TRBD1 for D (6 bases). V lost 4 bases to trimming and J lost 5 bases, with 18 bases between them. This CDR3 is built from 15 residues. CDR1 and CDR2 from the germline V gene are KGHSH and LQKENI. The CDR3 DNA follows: TGTGCCAGCTCACTTCGGACAGAATTCTGGGACGAGCAGTACTTC. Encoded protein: CASSLRTEFWDEQYF.

CDR3 sequence (DNA): TGTGCCTGCCACAGGGTGAACACCGGGGAGCTGTTTTTT. This sequence encodes CACHRVNTGELFF. The rearrangement joins TRBV7-8 to TRBJ2-2; D might be TRBD1 (6 bases). The ends were cut back, 11 bases at V and 1 base at J, with 11 bases in the middle. Germline assignment: CDR1 SGHVS and CDR2 FQNEAQ. The CDR3 consists of 13 residues.

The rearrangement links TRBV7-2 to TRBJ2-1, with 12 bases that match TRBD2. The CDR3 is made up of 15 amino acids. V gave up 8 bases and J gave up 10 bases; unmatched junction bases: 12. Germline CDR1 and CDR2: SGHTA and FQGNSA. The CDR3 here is CASGSSGRAGVEQFF. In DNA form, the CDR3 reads TGTGCCAGCGGTTCTAGCGGGAGGGCAGGTGTAGAGCAGTTCTTC.

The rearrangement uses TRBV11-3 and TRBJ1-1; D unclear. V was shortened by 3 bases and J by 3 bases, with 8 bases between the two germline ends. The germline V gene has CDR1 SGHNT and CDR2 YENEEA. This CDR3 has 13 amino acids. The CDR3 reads CASSFTEDTEAFF. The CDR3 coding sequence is TGTGCCAGCAGCTTCACCGAGGACACTGAAGCTTTCTTT.

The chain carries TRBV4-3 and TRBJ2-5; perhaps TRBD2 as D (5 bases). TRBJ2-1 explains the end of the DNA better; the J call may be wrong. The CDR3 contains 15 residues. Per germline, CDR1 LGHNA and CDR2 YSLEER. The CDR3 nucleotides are TGCGCCAGCAGCCAAGATCCGGCTAGCTTGAATGAGCAGTTCTTC. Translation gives CASSQDPASLNEQFF.